The clone carrying this T cell receptor beta chain was recorded a few times. Its cognate antigen is unknown. The read terminates 3 residues before the CDR3 end, so the remaining end is supplied by the germline J gene. Produced via immunoSEQ multiplex PCR; TCRdb's table is partial and in-frame only. This sample carries around 7,100 clones and no singletons, and approximately 5% goes to the top ten. The data originate from a study of T cell clonality in common variable immunodeficiency. Notes on the study in general: CVID subjects showed higher TCRbeta clonality than healthy controls. Fewer deletions and N-nucleotide insertions were reportedly seen in common variable immunodeficiency TCR beta sequences. Compared with controls, CVID subjects had fewer shared TCRbeta clones.

Germline values: CDR1 SNHLY, CDR2 FYNNEI. This CDR3 comprises 15 residues. With 5 bases clipped from V and 5 bases from J, the junction kept 8 bases outside the gene matches. Reduced serum IgG, IgA and/or IgM plus specific antibody deficiency defined CVID. No CVID subject was ill or on immunomodulatory drugs when sampled. The sequenced sample consisted of peripheral blood mononuclear cells. The sequence was collected from a human donor with common variable immunodeficiency. The V gene is TRBV2, the J gene TRBJ2-7; TRBD2 aligns across 11 bases. CDR3 region: CASSSLLAGDDEQYF. Partial CDR3 DNA: TGTGCCAGCAGTTCTCTACTAGCGGGAGACGACGAG.